A single sample is the source of the 5 T cell receptor beta chains below, sequenced in a study of PD-1 blockade in classical Hodgkin lymphoma. TCRdb keeps only in-frame clones here, not all; method: immunoSEQ multiplex PCR. The sample has under 45,000 clones, approximately 80% seen once. Relapses following autologous stem cell transplantation were seen in all patients, with brentuximab vedotin exposure varying. Source: peripheral blood mononuclear cells (PBMCs), taken at baseline. Receptors originate from a human donor with classical Hodgkin lymphoma.

The V and J genes are TRBV13 and TRBJ2-5; D is possibly TRBD1 (6 bases). V gave up 5 bases and J gave up 1 base, with 17 bases separating them. Germline V gives CDR1 PRHDT, CDR2 FYEKMQ (reference sequence). The CDR3 length is 16 residues. The CDR3 bases are TGTGCCAGCAGCCCCCCCGACATAGGGGGCCAAGAGACCCAGTACTTC. The encoded protein is CASSPPDIGGQETQYF.

V is TRBV6-1 and J is TRBJ2-7; perhaps TRBD1 as D (5 bases). Trimming cost V 0 bases and J 4 bases, with 31 bases left between them. CDR3 length equals 21 residues. The germline V gene encodes CDR1 MNHNS and CDR2 SASEGT. In nucleotides, the CDR3 is TGTGCCAGCAGTGAAGCGCTTCTTGAAAGGGGTCGGAGCACACGATATTACGAGCAGTACTTC. The encoded protein is CASSEALLERGRSTRYYEQYF.

J is TRBJ2-5 and V is TRBV2; D is unresolved. This CDR3 has 14 amino acids. The germline V gene encodes CDR1 SNHLY and CDR2 FYNNEI. Trimming removed 3 bases from V and 4 bases from J, with 12 bases in between. DNA for the CDR3: TGTGCCAGCAGTGATCCGACCTTCGGAGAGACCCAGTACTTC. Its translation: CASSDPTFGETQYF.

The chain combines TRBV11-2 with TRBJ2-1; a possible D gene is TRBD2 (6 bases). From germline, CDR1 is SGHAT and CDR2 FQNNGV. V lost 4 bases to trimming and J lost 0 bases, with 13 bases between them. CDR3 length: 16 residues. Here the CDR3 reads CASSSLADSSYNEQFF. DNA for the CDR3: TGTGCCAGCAGCTCCTTAGCGGATAGCTCCTACAATGAGCAGTTCTTC.

This chain connects TRBV19 to TRBJ2-5; 7 nucleotides align to TRBD1. J lost 2 bases, V lost 7 bases, and 7 bases had no gene match. Germline assignment: CDR1 LNHDA and CDR2 SQIVND (reference sequence). This CDR3 spans 14 amino acids. The DNA for the CDR3 is TGTGCCAGTAATAAGGGGGCCTCACAAGAGACCCAGTACTTC. Its protein product is CASNKGASQETQYF.